This is a list of T cell receptor beta chains from one sample in a study of somatic mutations in cytotoxic T cells in rheumatoid arthritis. Profiled with immunoSEQ multiplex PCR; TCRdb holds only in-frame clones, not every one. This sample has around 11,000 clones, with 65% to 80% found just once. The sample consisted of CD8+ T cells sorted from blood. These receptors originate from an adult with rheumatoid arthritis. CDR3s include the opening cysteine and the closing phenylalanine or tryptophan. The order of the fields is clone size, V gene, D gene, J gene, CDR3 protein, CDR3 DNA. A D gene is named only where the DNA matches it firmly. Clone size is not always given. Where it is, it says once, few, many or a class for expanded clones.

clone_size: .
v_call: TRBV30
d_call: .
j_call: TRBJ1-1
cdr3_aa: CAWSVLDTEAFF
cdr3_nt: TGTGCCTGGAGTGTCCTGGACACTGAAGCTTTCTTT

clone_size: once
v_call: TRBV11-2
d_call: TRBD2
j_call: TRBJ2-1
cdr3_aa: CASSLGLAGLNEQFF
cdr3_nt: TGTGCCAGCAGCCTGGGACTAGCGGGGCTGAATGAGCAGTTCTTC

clone_size: .
v_call: TRBV11-2
d_call: .
j_call: TRBJ2-7
cdr3_aa: CASSSRDGLRGEQYF
cdr3_nt: TGTGCCAGCAGCTCGAGGGACGGACTACGCGGAGAGCAGTACTTC

clone_size: .
v_call: TRBV28
d_call: .
j_call: TRBJ1-1
cdr3_aa: CASSFSGGGTEAFF
cdr3_nt: TGTGCCAGCAGTTTCTCAGGCGGAGGGACTGAAGCTTTCTTT

clone_size: .
v_call: TRBV19
d_call: .
j_call: TRBJ1-6
cdr3_aa: CASSIDTTIGRNSPLHF
cdr3_nt: TGTGCCAGTAGTATAGATACTACGATCGGTCGTAATTCACCCCTCCACTTT

clone_size: .
v_call: TRBV7-2
d_call: .
j_call: TRBJ1-4
cdr3_aa: CASSLGNKMFF
cdr3_nt: TGTGCCAGCAGCTTGGGGAACAAGATGTTTTTT

clone_size: .
v_call: TRBV25-1
d_call: TRBD2
j_call: TRBJ2-1
cdr3_aa: CASSELVSGYYNEQFF
cdr3_nt: TGTGCCAGCAGTGAATTAGTTAGCGGGTACTACAATGAGCAGTTCTTC

clone_size: .
v_call: TRBV4-3
d_call: .
j_call: TRBJ2-7
cdr3_aa: CASSQGYRGAPYEQYF
cdr3_nt: TGCGCCAGCAGCCAAGGTTATCGGGGGGCACCCTACGAGCAGTACTTC

clone_size: few
v_call: TRBV6-4
d_call: .
j_call: TRBJ1-1
cdr3_aa: CASSEESNTEAFF
cdr3_nt: TGTGCCAGCAGTGAGGAAAGCAACACTGAAGCTTTCTTT

clone_size: .
v_call: TRBV5-6
d_call: TRBD2
j_call: TRBJ2-5
cdr3_aa: CASSLGLAGGWETQYF
cdr3_nt: TGTGCCAGCAGCTTGGGACTAGCGGGGGGGTGGGAGACCCAGTACTTC

clone_size: .
v_call: TRBV29-1
d_call: TRBD2
j_call: TRBJ2-1
cdr3_aa: CSVGEAGFYEQFF
cdr3_nt: TGCAGCGTTGGCGAAGCGGGGTTTTATGAGCAGTTCTTC

clone_size: .
v_call: TRBV27
d_call: .
j_call: TRBJ1-2
cdr3_aa: CASSPLGRIYGYTF
cdr3_nt: TGTGCCAGCAGTCCCCTTGGACGGATCTATGGCTACACCTTC

clone_size: once
v_call: TRBV2
d_call: .
j_call: TRBJ1-5
cdr3_aa: CASSEGGGLGPQHF
cdr3_nt: TGTGCCAGCAGTGAAGGTGGGGGGCTGGGGCCCCAGCATTTT

clone_size: .
v_call: TRBV6-5
d_call: .
j_call: TRBJ1-1
cdr3_aa: CASSYLPSGREAFF
cdr3_nt: TGTGCCAGCAGTTACCTTCCCTCAGGGCGTGAAGCTTTCTTT

clone_size: .
v_call: TRBV19
d_call: .
j_call: TRBJ2-1
cdr3_aa: CASTPGDEQFF
cdr3_nt: TGTGCCAGTACCCCGGGCGATGAGCAGTTCTTC

clone_size: .
v_call: TRBV9
d_call: .
j_call: TRBJ2-5
cdr3_aa: CASSDASYGLETQYF
cdr3_nt: TGTGCCAGCTCGGATGCGTCGTACGGGCTGGAGACCCAGTACTTC

clone_size: few
v_call: TRBV6-1
d_call: .
j_call: TRBJ2-7
cdr3_aa: CASTPLSGSVYEQYF
cdr3_nt: TGTGCCAGCACCCCCCTTTCGGGATCTGTGTACGAGCAGTACTTC

clone_size: .
v_call: TRBV4-2
d_call: TRBD2
j_call: TRBJ2-3
cdr3_aa: CASSQGSGVVDTQYF
cdr3_nt: TGTGCCAGCAGCCAAGGTAGCGGGGTAGTAGATACGCAGTATTTT

clone_size: once
v_call: TRBV14
d_call: TRBD2
j_call: TRBJ2-1
cdr3_aa: CASSQLGLADNEQFF
cdr3_nt: TGTGCCAGCAGCCAACTTGGACTAGCGGACAATGAGCAGTTCTTC

clone_size: .
v_call: TRBV7-9
d_call: .
j_call: TRBJ1-3
cdr3_aa: CASSYDQGNTIYF
cdr3_nt: TGTGCCAGCAGCTACGACCAAGGAAACACCATATATTTT

clone_size: .
v_call: TRBV5-5
d_call: .
j_call: TRBJ1-2
cdr3_aa: CASSPKAGDYGYTF
cdr3_nt: TGTGCCAGCAGCCCGAAGGCGGGAGACTATGGCTACACCTTC

clone_size: .
v_call: TRBV9
d_call: .
j_call: TRBJ2-1
cdr3_aa: CASSATGGANNEQFF
cdr3_nt: TGTGCCAGCAGCGCCACAGGGGGGGCCAACAATGAGCAGTTCTTC

clone_size: .
v_call: TRBV23-1
d_call: .
j_call: TRBJ1-6
cdr3_aa: CASSQAPQQGIRSSPLHF
cdr3_nt: TGCGCCAGCAGTCAAGCCCCCCAACAGGGTATACGGAGTTCACCCCTCCACTTT

clone_size: .
v_call: TRBV27
d_call: TRBD1
j_call: TRBJ2-3
cdr3_aa: CASSPPLKYRGPPDTQYF
cdr3_nt: TGTGCCAGCAGTCCACCTCTCAAATACAGGGGGCCACCAGATACGCAGTATTTT

clone_size: .
v_call: TRBV6-4
d_call: TRBD2
j_call: TRBJ2-5
cdr3_aa: CASSPFGGGSETQYF
cdr3_nt: TGTGCCAGCAGTCCCTTCGGCGGGGGTAGCGAGACCCAGTACTTC

clone_size: .
v_call: TRBV4-3
d_call: TRBD1
j_call: TRBJ1-1
cdr3_aa: CASSQDRGDRGRIVEAFF
cdr3_nt: TGCGCCAGCAGCCAAGATCGAGGGGACAGGGGGCGAATAGTTGAAGCTTTCTTT

clone_size: few
v_call: TRBV28
d_call: .
j_call: TRBJ2-7
cdr3_aa: CASSLEGTVYEQYF
cdr3_nt: TGTGCCAGCAGTTTAGAGGGAACCGTCTACGAGCAGTACTTC

clone_size: .
v_call: TRBV5-4
d_call: .
j_call: TRBJ1-5
cdr3_aa: CASSLGRAGARRNQPQHF
cdr3_nt: TGTGCCAGCAGCTTGGGAAGGGCCGGAGCGAGGAGGAATCAGCCCCAGCATTTT

clone_size: .
v_call: TRBV7-9
d_call: .
j_call: TRBJ2-7
cdr3_aa: CASSFVSYEQYF
cdr3_nt: TGTGCCAGCAGCTTCGTCTCCTACGAGCAGTACTTC

clone_size: medium-sized
v_call: TRBV13
d_call: .
j_call: TRBJ2-7
cdr3_aa: CASSLEGYAGYEQYF
cdr3_nt: TGTGCCAGCAGCTTAGAGGGATATGCGGGATACGAGCAGTACTTC

clone_size: few
v_call: TRBV29-1
d_call: .
j_call: TRBJ1-1
cdr3_aa: CSVVGDGPEAFF
cdr3_nt: TGCAGCGTTGTTGGGGACGGCCCTGAAGCTTTCTTT

clone_size: .
v_call: TRBV6-1
d_call: TRBD1
j_call: TRBJ1-1
cdr3_aa: CASSESPGTGAGEAFF
cdr3_nt: TGTGCCAGCAGTGAATCACCGGGGACAGGGGCGGGTGAAGCTTTCTTT

clone_size: .
v_call: TRBV9
d_call: TRBD2
j_call: TRBJ2-3
cdr3_aa: CASSGPGLAGEQTDTQYF
cdr3_nt: TGTGCCAGCAGTGGGCCGGGACTAGCGGGGGAACAAACAGATACGCAGTATTTT

clone_size: .
v_call: TRBV21-1
d_call: .
j_call: TRBJ1-1
cdr3_aa: CASSKGCGANTEAFF
cdr3_nt: TGTGCCAGCAGCAAAGGGTGTGGGGCGAACACTGAAGCTTTCTTT

clone_size: few
v_call: TRBV9
d_call: .
j_call: TRBJ2-1
cdr3_aa: CASSVAGTLGDEQFF
cdr3_nt: TGTGCCAGCAGCGTAGCCGGGACATTGGGGGATGAGCAGTTCTTC

clone_size: few
v_call: TRBV11-2
d_call: TRBD1
j_call: TRBJ2-7
cdr3_aa: CASSLVGQGGMYEQYF
cdr3_nt: TGTGCCAGCAGCTTAGTGGGACAGGGTGGGATGTACGAGCAGTACTTC

clone_size: .
v_call: TRBV9
d_call: .
j_call: TRBJ1-1
cdr3_aa: CASSPGGGGTEAFF
cdr3_nt: TGTGCCAGCAGCCCCGGCGGGGGGGGGACTGAAGCTTTCTTT

clone_size: .
v_call: TRBV9
d_call: .
j_call: TRBJ2-1
cdr3_aa: CASSPGVPYNEQFF
cdr3_nt: TGTGCCAGCAGTCCAGGGGTACCATACAATGAGCAGTTCTTC

clone_size: once
v_call: TRBV2
d_call: .
j_call: TRBJ2-7
cdr3_aa: CASSEGETSGDYEQYF
cdr3_nt: TGTGCCAGCAGTGAAGGGGAGACGAGCGGAGACTACGAGCAGTACTTC

clone_size: few
v_call: TRBV7-9
d_call: TRBD1
j_call: TRBJ1-1
cdr3_aa: CASSLSTGANTEAFF
cdr3_nt: TGTGCCAGCAGCTTATCGACAGGGGCGAACACTGAAGCTTTCTTT

clone_size: .
v_call: TRBV7-3
d_call: .
j_call: TRBJ2-2
cdr3_aa: CASSPTLDGELFF
cdr3_nt: TGTGCCAGCAGCCCGACACTAGACGGGGAGCTGTTTTTT

clone_size: .
v_call: TRBV28
d_call: .
j_call: TRBJ1-3
cdr3_aa: CASREGNTIYF
cdr3_nt: TGTGCCAGCAGAGAAGGAAACACCATATATTTT

clone_size: few
v_call: TRBV7-9
d_call: .
j_call: TRBJ2-1
cdr3_aa: CASSSTPGIGEQFF
cdr3_nt: TGTGCCAGCAGCTCTACCCCGGGGATAGGTGAGCAGTTCTTC

clone_size: .
v_call: TRBV5-1
d_call: TRBD1
j_call: TRBJ1-1
cdr3_aa: CASSLSTGMNTEAFF
cdr3_nt: TGCGCCAGCAGCTTATCGACAGGGATGAACACTGAAGCTTTCTTT

clone_size: .
v_call: TRBV4-3
d_call: TRBD1
j_call: TRBJ2-1
cdr3_aa: CASSLGTGDISYNEQFF
cdr3_nt: TGCGCCAGCAGCCTCGGGACAGGTGATATTTCCTACAATGAGCAGTTCTTC

clone_size: .
v_call: TRBV2
d_call: .
j_call: TRBJ2-1
cdr3_aa: CASSFRALRVLSSYNEQFF
cdr3_nt: TGTGCCAGCAGTTTCCGGGCCCTCCGAGTACTGAGCTCCTACAATGAGCAGTTCTTC

clone_size: .
v_call: TRBV4-3
d_call: TRBD1
j_call: TRBJ1-1
cdr3_aa: CASSPGQGLNTEAFF
cdr3_nt: TGCGCCAGCAGCCCGGGACAGGGGCTGAACACTGAAGCTTTCTTT

clone_size: few
v_call: TRBV21-1
d_call: .
j_call: TRBJ2-7
cdr3_aa: CASSEQGPSGEQYF
cdr3_nt: TGTGCCAGCAGCGAACAGGGGCCTAGCGGCGAGCAGTACTTC